This T cell receptor (beta chain) was captured by sequencing in a study of blood T cell repertoires in COVID-19. Study overall: Sample material is recorded as cDNA or gDNA derived from T cells, B-cell-depleted T cells, or PBMCs.

Authors' data handling: Reference gene primer amplification yielded estimated nucleated cell counts. TCRdb's table, derived via immunoSEQ multiplex PCR, lists solely in-frame clones and lacks some. V, J and clone size derive from that table, while D and trimming were established from the DNA sequence. The table shows roughly 250,000 clones, with about nine tenths occurring only once. The germline V and J ends were trimmed by 4 bases and 1 base, with 7 bases remaining between them. The CDR3 totals 14 residues. The germline gives CDR1 SGHDN, CDR2 FVKESK. The count of this clone is one. The source material was PBMCs or T cells enriched from blood (not recorded which). This sequence originates from a woman aged 18-29 years who had recovered from COVID-19. The chain links TRBV14 to TRBJ2-2, with D perhaps TRBD2 (6 bases). The CDR3 protein is CASSRLVNTGELFF. In DNA form, the CDR3 reads TGTGCCAGCAGCCGACTAGTGAACACCGGGGAGCTGTTTTTT.